This T cell receptor (beta chain) was observed in a study of blood T cell repertoires in COVID-19. The table came from immunoSEQ multiplex PCR; TCRdb's copy has only in-frame clones and leaves some out. The sample holds 150,000 to 180,000 clones, about 85% seen once. This sequence was found in a woman in her 70s with acute or convalescent COVID-19. The specimen was peripheral blood.

CDR3 amino acids: CASSQVLRFYGYTF. The CDR3 DNA reads as TGTGCCAGCAGCCAAGTTCTGCGATTCTATGGCTACACCTTC. The chain recombines TRBV3-1 (or the pseudogene TRBV3-2) with TRBJ1-2; D not certain. The V end was cut by 1 base, the J end by 4 bases, with 10 bases between. Germline V gene sequence: CDR1 LGHDT, CDR2 YNNKEL (reference sequence). The CDR3 has 14 residues.